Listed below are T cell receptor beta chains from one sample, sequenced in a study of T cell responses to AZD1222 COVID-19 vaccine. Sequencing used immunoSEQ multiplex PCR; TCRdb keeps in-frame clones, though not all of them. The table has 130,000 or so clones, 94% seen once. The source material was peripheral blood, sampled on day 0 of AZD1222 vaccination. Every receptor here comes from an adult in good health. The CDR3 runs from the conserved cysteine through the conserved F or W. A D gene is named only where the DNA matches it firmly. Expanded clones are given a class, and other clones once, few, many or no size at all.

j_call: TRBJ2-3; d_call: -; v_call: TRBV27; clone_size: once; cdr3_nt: TGTGCCAGCAGTTACGGCACAGATACGCAGTATTTT; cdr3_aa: CASSYGTDTQYF
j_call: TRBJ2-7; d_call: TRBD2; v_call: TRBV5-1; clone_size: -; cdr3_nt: TGCGCCAGCAGCCCTGGGACTAGCGGGAGGGCCGGGGACGAGCAGTACTTC; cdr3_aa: CASSPGTSGRAGDEQYF
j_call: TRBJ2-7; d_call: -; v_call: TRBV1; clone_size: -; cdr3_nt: TGCACCAGCAGCCAATCCTTCCACGGGCGGGAGAACACCTACGAGCAGTACTTC; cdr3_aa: CTSSQSFHGRENTYEQYF
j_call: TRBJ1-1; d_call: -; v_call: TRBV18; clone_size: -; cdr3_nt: TGTGCCAGCTCACCCGGCGGTAACACTGAAGCTTTCTTT; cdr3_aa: CASSPGGNTEAFF
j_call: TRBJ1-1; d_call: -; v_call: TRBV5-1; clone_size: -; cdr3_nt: TGCGCCAGCAGCTTGAGGGGCAGGGGACCCCCCGAGAACACTGAAGCTTTCTTT; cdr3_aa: CASSLRGRGPPENTEAFF
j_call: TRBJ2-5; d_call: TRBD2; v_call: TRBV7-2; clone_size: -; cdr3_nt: TGTGCCAGCACCAAGGGGTGGCTAGCGGGAGGACCCCAAGAGACCCAGTACTTC; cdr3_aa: CASTKGWLAGGPQETQYF
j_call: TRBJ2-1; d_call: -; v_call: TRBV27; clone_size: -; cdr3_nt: TGTGCCAGCAGTTTACCCCCCGGGGGCTACAATGAGCAGTTCTTC; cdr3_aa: CASSLPPGGYNEQFF
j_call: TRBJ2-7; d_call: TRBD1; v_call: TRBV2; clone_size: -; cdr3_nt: TGTGCCAGCAGTGTCCCCCGGGACAGGGTAATTCGCGAGCAGTACTTC; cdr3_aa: CASSVPRDRVIREQYF
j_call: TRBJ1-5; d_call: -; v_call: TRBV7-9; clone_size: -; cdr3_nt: TGTGCCAGCAGCTTTGCGTCAGGGATAGGGCAGCCCCAGCATTTT; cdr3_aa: CASSFASGIGQPQHF
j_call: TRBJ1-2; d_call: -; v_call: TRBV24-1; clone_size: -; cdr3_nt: TGTGCCACCAGTGACTGGGACAACTGGGGAGGCTACACCTTC; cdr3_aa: CATSDWDNWGGYTF
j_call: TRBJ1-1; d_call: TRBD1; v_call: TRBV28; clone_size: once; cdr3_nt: TGTGCCAGCAGTTCAGGGGGGCAGACGACTGAAGCTTTCTTT; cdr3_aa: CASSSGGQTTEAFF
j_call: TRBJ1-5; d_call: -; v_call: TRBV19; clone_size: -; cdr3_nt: TGTGCCAGTAGTAGAGGGGGTGGAAGCGATAGCAATCAGCCCCAGCATTTT; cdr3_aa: CASSRGGGSDSNQPQHF
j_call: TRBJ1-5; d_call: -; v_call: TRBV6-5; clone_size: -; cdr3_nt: TGTGCCACCGAGCTAAATGGTAATCAGCCCCAGCATTTT; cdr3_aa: CATELNGNQPQHF
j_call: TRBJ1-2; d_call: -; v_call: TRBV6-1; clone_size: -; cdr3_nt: TGTGCCAGCAGTGAAAGTCGGGGCAACTATGGCTACACCTTC; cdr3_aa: CASSESRGNYGYTF
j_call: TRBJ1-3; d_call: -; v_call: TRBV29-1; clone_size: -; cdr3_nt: TGCAGCGTTGGGATTTCCGGAAACACCATATATTTT; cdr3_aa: CSVGISGNTIYF
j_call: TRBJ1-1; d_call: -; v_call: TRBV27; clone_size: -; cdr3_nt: TGTGCCAGCAGTTTGAGCGGGTCCCCGAGCACTGAAGCTTTCTTT; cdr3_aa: CASSLSGSPSTEAFF
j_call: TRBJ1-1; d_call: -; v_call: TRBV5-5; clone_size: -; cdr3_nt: TGTGCCAGCAGCCCGAAGACAGGCGGCACTGAAGCTTTCTTT; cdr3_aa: CASSPKTGGTEAFF
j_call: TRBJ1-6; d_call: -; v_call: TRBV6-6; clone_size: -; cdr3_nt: TGTGCCAGCAGTTACTCGAGTAATTCACCCCTCCACTTT; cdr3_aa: CASSYSSNSPLHF
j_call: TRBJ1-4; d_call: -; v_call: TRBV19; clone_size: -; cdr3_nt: TGTGCCAGTAGTACCCTCGGACCAACTAATGAAAAACTGTTTTTT; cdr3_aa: CASSTLGPTNEKLFF
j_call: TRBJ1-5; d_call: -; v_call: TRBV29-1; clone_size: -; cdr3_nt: TGCAGCGTCTCCTGGGGAGAAGGACTCAGCAATCAGCCCCAGCATTTT; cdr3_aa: CSVSWGEGLSNQPQHF
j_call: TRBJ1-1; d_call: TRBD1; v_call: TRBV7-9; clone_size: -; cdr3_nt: TGTGCCAGCAGTACAGGGGTGAACACTGAAGCTTTCTTT; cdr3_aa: CASSTGVNTEAFF
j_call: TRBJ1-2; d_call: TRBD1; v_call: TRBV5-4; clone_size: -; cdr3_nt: TGTGCCAGCAGCCCCGGGACAGGGGATATTTTTTATGGCTACACCTTC; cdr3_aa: CASSPGTGDIFYGYTF
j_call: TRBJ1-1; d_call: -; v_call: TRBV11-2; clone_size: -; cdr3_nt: TGTGCCAGCAGCTCGATACAGGGTTTTGCTGAAGCTTTCTTT; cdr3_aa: CASSSIQGFAEAFF
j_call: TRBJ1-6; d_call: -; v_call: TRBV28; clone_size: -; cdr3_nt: TGTGCCAGCAGTCATTACGGTAACAGGGATTCACCCCTCCACTTT; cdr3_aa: CASSHYGNRDSPLHF
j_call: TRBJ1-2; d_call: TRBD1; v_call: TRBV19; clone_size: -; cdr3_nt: TGTGCCAGTAGTATTGACAGGGGCGCAACTGACTATGGCTACACCTTC; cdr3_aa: CASSIDRGATDYGYTF
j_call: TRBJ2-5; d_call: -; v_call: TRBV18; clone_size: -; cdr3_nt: TGTGCCAGCTCACCTCGATCTGAGGGTTCATGGACCCAGTACTTC; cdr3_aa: CASSPRSEGSWTQYF
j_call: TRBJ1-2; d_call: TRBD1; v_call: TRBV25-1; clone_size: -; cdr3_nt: TGTGCCAGCCGACCGGGACAGGGGTTGACCTATGGCTACACCTTC; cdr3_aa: CASRPGQGLTYGYTF
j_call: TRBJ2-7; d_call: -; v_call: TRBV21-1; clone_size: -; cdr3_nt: TGTGCCAGCAGCCCCCGGGACTTTAGTACTTCCTACGAGCAGTACTTC; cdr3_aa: CASSPRDFSTSYEQYF
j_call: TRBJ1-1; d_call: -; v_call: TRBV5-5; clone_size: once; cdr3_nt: TGTGCCAGCAGCTTGAGGGACCGGGGCACTGAAGCTTTCTTT; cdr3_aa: CASSLRDRGTEAFF
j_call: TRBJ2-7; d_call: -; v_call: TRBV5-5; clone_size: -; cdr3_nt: TGTGCCAGCAGCTTGAACAGGGTTTACGAGCAGTACTTC; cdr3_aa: CASSLNRVYEQYF
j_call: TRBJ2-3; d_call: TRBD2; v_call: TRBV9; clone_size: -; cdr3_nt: TGTGCCAGCAGCGTAAGGAGCGGGGACACAGATACGCAGTATTTT; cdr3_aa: CASSVRSGDTDTQYF
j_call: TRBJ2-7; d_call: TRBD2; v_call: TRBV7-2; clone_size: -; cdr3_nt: TGTGCCAGCAGCTTAGTTAGCGGGGATTCCTACGAGCAGTACTTC; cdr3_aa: CASSLVSGDSYEQYF
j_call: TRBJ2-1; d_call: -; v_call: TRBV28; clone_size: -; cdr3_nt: TGTGCCAGCAGAAAGGGAAGTTCCTACAATGAGCAGTTCTTC; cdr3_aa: CASRKGSSYNEQFF
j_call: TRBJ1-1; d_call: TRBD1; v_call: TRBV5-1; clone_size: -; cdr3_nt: TGCGCCAGCAGCTCCGAACGGACAGGGTTGAACACTGAAGCTTTCTTT; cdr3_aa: CASSSERTGLNTEAFF
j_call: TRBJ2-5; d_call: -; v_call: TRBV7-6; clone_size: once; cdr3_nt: TGTGCCAGCAGCATGGGACGCCAAGAGACCCAGTACTTC; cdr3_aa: CASSMGRQETQYF
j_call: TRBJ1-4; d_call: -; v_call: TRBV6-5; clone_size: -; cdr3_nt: TGTGCTGTAAAGGGGTCCAACAATGAAAAACTGTTTTTT; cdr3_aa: CAVKGSNNEKLFF
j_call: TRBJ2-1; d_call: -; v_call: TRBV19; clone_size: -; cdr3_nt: TGTGCCAGTAGTATAGCGGTGGGAGCCTACAATGAGCAGTTCTTC; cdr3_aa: CASSIAVGAYNEQFF
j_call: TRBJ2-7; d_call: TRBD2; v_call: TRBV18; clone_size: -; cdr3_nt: TGTGCCAGCTCACCAACAAGCGGGAGCTACGAGCAGTACTTC; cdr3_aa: CASSPTSGSYEQYF
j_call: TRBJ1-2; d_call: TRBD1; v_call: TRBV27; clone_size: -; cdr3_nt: TGTGCCAGCACCAGGACAGGTACCGGAGGAGGCTACACCTTC; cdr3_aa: CASTRTGTGGGYTF
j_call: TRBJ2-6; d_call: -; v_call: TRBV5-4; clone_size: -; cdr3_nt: TGTGCCAGCACCCCCGGGGTGCCGGTAGGGGCCAACGTCCTGACTTTC; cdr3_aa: CASTPGVPVGANVLTF
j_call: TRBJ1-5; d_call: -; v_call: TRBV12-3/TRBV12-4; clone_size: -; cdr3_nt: TGTGCCAGCAGTTCGACGGGGAACCAGCCCCAGCATTTT; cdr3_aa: CASSSTGNQPQHF
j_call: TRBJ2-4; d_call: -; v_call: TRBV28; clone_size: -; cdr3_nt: TGTGCCAGCAGTCAACAAGGTTACATTCAGTACTTC; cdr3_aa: CASSQQGYIQYF
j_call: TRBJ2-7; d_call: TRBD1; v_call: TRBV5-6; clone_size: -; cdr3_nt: TGTGCCAGCAGCGCCCCCGGGACAGGGGCTTACGAGCAGTACTTC; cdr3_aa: CASSAPGTGAYEQYF
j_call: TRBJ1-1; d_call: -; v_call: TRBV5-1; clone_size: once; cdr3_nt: TGCGCCAGCAGCTTGGTTTCGGGTTATAACACTGAAGCTTTCTTT; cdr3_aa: CASSLVSGYNTEAFF
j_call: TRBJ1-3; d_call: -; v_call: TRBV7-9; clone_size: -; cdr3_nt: TGTGCCAGCAGCTCGACAGGCATCTCTGGAAACACCATATATTTT; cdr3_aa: CASSSTGISGNTIYF
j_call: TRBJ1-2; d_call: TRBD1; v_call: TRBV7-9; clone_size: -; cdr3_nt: TGTGCCAGCAGCTTAGCCGGACAGGGGTTTGGCTACACCTTC; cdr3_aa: CASSLAGQGFGYTF
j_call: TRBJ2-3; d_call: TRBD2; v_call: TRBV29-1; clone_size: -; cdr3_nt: TGCACCTCAGTCCTAGCGGAGTATAGCACAGATACGCAGTATTTT; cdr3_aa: CTSVLAEYSTDTQYF
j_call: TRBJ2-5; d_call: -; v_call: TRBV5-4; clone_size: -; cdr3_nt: TGTGCCAGCAGCTCTTACTTCCAAGAGACCCAGTACTTC; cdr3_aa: CASSSYFQETQYF
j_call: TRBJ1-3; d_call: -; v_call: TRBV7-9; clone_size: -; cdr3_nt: TGTGCCAGCAGCTTTTCTTTCGGGGCTGGAAACACCATATATTTT; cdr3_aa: CASSFSFGAGNTIYF
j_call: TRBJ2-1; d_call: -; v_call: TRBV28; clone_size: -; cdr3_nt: TGTGCCAGCAGGGGCCAGGGGAAGAATGAGCAGTTCTTC; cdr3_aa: CASRGQGKNEQFF
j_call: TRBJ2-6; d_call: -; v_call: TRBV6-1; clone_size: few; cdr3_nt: TGTGCCAGCAGTGAAGCTGGGGGGGCCAACGTCCTGACTTTC; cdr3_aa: CASSEAGGANVLTF
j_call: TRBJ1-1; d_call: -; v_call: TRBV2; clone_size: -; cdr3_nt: TGTGCCAGCAGACCCGGACAGACCATGAACACTGAAGCTTTCTTT; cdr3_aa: CASRPGQTMNTEAFF
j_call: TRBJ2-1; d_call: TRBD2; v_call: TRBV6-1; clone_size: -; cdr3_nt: TGTGCCAGCAGTGAAATAGGTCTAGCGGGTTACAATGAGCAGTTCTTC; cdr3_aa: CASSEIGLAGYNEQFF
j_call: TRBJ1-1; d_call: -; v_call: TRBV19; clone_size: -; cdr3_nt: TGTGCCAGTAGCCCCCGGGCAGACGGTGGTTATGGAGCTTTCTTT; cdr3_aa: CASSPRADGGYGAFF